These 27 T cell receptor beta chains were all obtained from the same sample, sequenced in a study of T-cell reconstitution after alpha-beta-depleted transplantation in children. Unique molecular identifiers were built into the TCRbeta library. MiXCR, applied by TCRdb to the PCR reads, yields one record per CDR3 protein. The table records about 540,000 distinct CDR3 sequences, around 18% of them present only once. Sequencing was performed on PBMCs from the stem cell graft donor, taken from the stem cell graft. The receptor set was obtained from a human donor who donated a stem cell graft to a child with acute lymphoblastic leukemia.

This clonotype was counted between two and nine times. This chain connects TRBV6-2 or TRBV6-3 to TRBJ2-1; TRBD1 matches at 12 bases. The V segment lost 0 bases and the J segment 6 bases; nucleotides outside the gene matches: 3. CDR1 is MNHEY and CDR2 is SVGEGT in the germline V gene. The CDR3 runs to 16 residues. The CDR3 bases are TGTGCCAGCAGTTACTCCGGGACAGGGGGCCTCAATGAGCAGTTCTTC. Translation gives CASSYSGTGGLNEQFF.

This rearrangement joins TRBV20-1 to TRBJ2-7; possible D gene TRBD2, 6 bases. With 4 bases removed from V and 4 bases from J, the gap between germline ends came to 8 bases. CDR1 and CDR2 from the germline V gene are DFQATT and SNEGSKA (reference sequence). This CDR3 region has 11 residues. Written as DNA, the CDR3 is TGCAGTGCTATTAGCGGTTACGAGCAGTACTTC. Protein product: CSAISGYEQYF.

This clonotype was recorded a few times. The gene calls are TRBV2 and TRBJ2-1; 10 bases line up with TRBD2. With 10 bases clipped from V and 4 bases from J, the junction kept 10 bases outside the gene matches. This CDR3 is built from 15 residues. Per the germline V gene, CDR1 is SNHLY and CDR2 is FYNNEI. CDR3 protein: CATRPGLAAYNEQFF. In nucleotides, the CDR3 is TGTGCCACCAGACCTGGACTAGCGGCATACAATGAGCAGTTCTTC. The entire variable domain, with the rest obtained from reference TRBV2 and TRBJ2-1, is as follows: EPEVTQTPSHQVTQMGQEVILRCVPISNHLYFYWYRQILGQKVEFLVSFYNNEISEKSEIFDDQFSVERPDGSNFTLKIRSTKLEDSAMYFCATRPGLAAYNEQFFGPGTRLTVL.

The chain has TRBV6-5 and TRBJ2-7, with 7 bases fitting TRBD2. Germline lookup yields CDR1 MNHEY and CDR2 SVGAGI. The V segment lost 0 bases and the J segment 7 bases; nucleotides outside the gene matches: 12. The CDR3 consists of 16 residues. DNA for the CDR3: TGTGCCAGCAGTTACTCGCGGAGGGAGGGGTCGGGGGAGCAGTACTTC. Translating gives CASSYSRREGSGEQYF.

V is TRBV29-1 and J is TRBJ2-1, with 9 bases aligning to TRBD2. CDR3 length equals 14 residues. Germline CDR1 and CDR2: SQVTM and ANQGSEA. V shed 7 bases and J 3 bases; nucleotides not matched to a gene: 7. The CDR3 spells CSALAGEGYNEQFF. The DNA of the CDR3 is TGCAGCGCCTTAGCGGGAGAAGGCTACAATGAGCAGTTCTTC.

The chain joins TRBV27 to TRBJ2-3; 8 bases are a match to TRBD1. Looked up from germline, CDR1 is MNHEY and CDR2 is SMNVEV (reference sequence). The CDR3 consists of 16 residues. V shed 6 bases and J 2 bases; nucleotides not matched to a gene: 10. The CDR3 nucleotides are TGTGCCAGCAGACGCTTGGACAGGGTCTTCACAGATACGCAGTATTTT. Amino acid sequence: CASRRLDRVFTDTQYF.

The gene calls are TRBV19 and TRBJ2-7, with D possibly being TRBD2 (5 bases). The CDR3 has 14 amino acids. Trimming pared 5 bases from V and 6 bases from J, leaving 17 bases between. Germline CDR1 LNHDA, CDR2 SQIVND (reference sequence). CDR3 region: CASSGSHTSREQYF. The CDR3 region has the DNA TGTGCCAGTAGTGGGAGTCACACAAGTCGCGAGCAGTACTTC.

This clonotype was seen only a few times. V gene TRBV20-1 combines with J gene TRBJ2-5; D is possibly TRBD1 or TRBD2 (5 bases each). The length of the CDR3 is 16 residues. The V gene's germline CDR1 is DFQATT and CDR2 SNEGSKA (reference sequence). V was trimmed by 6 bases and J by 4 bases, leaving 24 bases between them. The CDR3 DNA reads as TGCAGTGCGGCCGGGACCGCCCGCCCCGAGCGAGAGACCCAGTACTTC. This translates into CSAAGTARPERETQYF.

The sample holds a few counts of this clonotype. V gene TRBV11-2 combines with J gene TRBJ2-7; 7 nucleotides line up with TRBD1. In germline, CDR1 is SGHAT, CDR2 FQNNGV. With V trimmed by 3 bases and J by 0 bases, 8 bases remained unmatched. The CDR3 runs 16 residues. The CDR3 coding sequence is TGTGCCAGCAGCTTGCCGTGGGGACAGCGCTCCTACGAGCAGTACTTC. Residues: CASSLPWGQRSYEQYF.

This clonotype was counted a few times. The rearrangement links TRBV20-1 to TRBJ1-6; no firm D call. Germline V CDR1 and CDR2: DFQATT, SNEGSKA (reference sequence). This CDR3 is 13 amino acids long. The V gene lost 0 bases and the J gene lost 9 bases, with 9 bases spanning the gap. The CDR3, as DNA: TGCAGTGCTAGAGATGCCCTGGTTTCACCCCTCCACTTT. This translates into CSARDALVSPLHF.

The V call is TRBV5-1, the J call TRBJ2-7, with D tentatively TRBD1 (5 bases). CDR3 size: 14 residues. Trimming cost V 0 bases and J 3 bases, with 10 bases left between them. Germline CDR1 is SGHRS and CDR2 is YFSETQ. For the CDR3, the DNA is TGCGCCAGCAGCTTGGGACAGCTTAACTACGAGCAGTACTTC. Protein: CASSLGQLNYEQYF.

A single count supports this clonotype. V usage is TRBV10-2 and J usage is TRBJ2-3; 10 bases are shared with TRBD1. The CDR3 is 17 amino acids. In germline, CDR1 is WSHSY, CDR2 SAAADI. The V gene end was trimmed by 3 bases and the J gene end by 2 bases; junction bases not matched to a gene: 8. CDR3 residues: CASSDLCGTGATDTQYF. The DNA of the CDR3 is TGCGCCAGCAGTGACCTTTGCGGGACAGGGGCCACAGATACGCAGTATTTT.

The chain uses TRBV4-2 and TRBJ2-7; possibly TRBD1 for D (6 bases). CDR3 length equals 17 residues. Between the trimmed V and J ends, which lost 0 bases and 1 base, there was a span of 16 bases. The V gene's germline CDR1 is LGHNA and CDR2 YNFKEQ. The CDR3 DNA follows: TGTGCCAGCAGCCAAGAAGGACCGGACAGATCATCCTACGAGCAGTACTTC. Residues: CASSQEGPDRSSYEQYF.

This chain uses TRBV4-1 with TRBJ1-1; D unclear. V was clipped by 0 bases and J by 5 bases, with 13 bases between them. CDR3 length: 15 amino acids. Per germline, CDR1 MGHRA and CDR2 YSYEKL. CDR3 loop: CASSQDRTLRTEAFF. The CDR3 DNA is TGCGCCAGCAGCCAAGATAGAACCCTGCGGACTGAAGCTTTCTTT.

This clonotype turned up a few times. V gene TRBV29-1 combines with J gene TRBJ2-1, with no clear D. CDR1 and CDR2 (germline): SQVTM, ANQGSEA. Trimming removed 3 bases from V and 6 bases from J, with 6 bases in between. The CDR3 covers 11 residues. This chain's CDR3 is CSVEVFNEQFF. Written as DNA, the CDR3 is TGCAGCGTTGAGGTTTTCAATGAGCAGTTCTTC.

The J gene is TRBJ2-7, the V gene TRBV11-1; possibly TRBD2 for D (5 bases). V was pared by 1 base and J by 6 bases, with 16 bases between. Germline V gene data show CDR1 as SGHAT and CDR2 as FQDESV (reference sequence). This CDR3 contains 15 residues. The CDR3 nucleotides read TGTGCCAGCAGCTTAGAACTAGACTGGCGTGGCGAGCAGTACTTC. Translation: CASSLELDWRGEQYF.

The chain joins TRBV11-3 to TRBJ2-1; possibly TRBD1 or TRBD2 for D (5 bases each). V gave up 1 base and J gave up 10 bases, with 14 bases separating them. Looked up from germline, CDR1 is SGHNT and CDR2 is YENEEA. The CDR3 covers 14 residues. CDR3 in DNA: TGTGCCAGCAGCTTAGGGGGGTCCGACCGGGAGCAGTTCTTC. Amino acids: CASSLGGSDREQFF.

The table lists this clonotype with a few counts. V usage is TRBV5-5 and J usage is TRBJ2-1; D not resolved. V was pared by 3 bases and J by 6 bases, with 10 bases between. The CDR3 runs 13 residues. CDR1 is SGHKS and CDR2 is YYEKEE in the germline V gene (reference sequence). The CDR3 sequence: CASSWLGFNEQFF. The CDR3 nucleotides are TGTGCCAGCAGCTGGCTGGGATTCAATGAGCAGTTCTTC.

This sequence joins TRBV25-1 and TRBJ2-1; tentatively, D is TRBD2 (5 bases). V gave up 3 bases and J gave up 15 bases, with 12 bases separating them. Germline CDR1 and CDR2: MGHDK and SYGVNS. The CDR3 runs 11 residues. CDR3 protein: CASSDLSGRFF. DNA of the CDR3: TGTGCCAGCAGTGACTTAAGCGGCCGGTTCTTC. The full variable domain, in which reference TRBV25-1 and TRBJ2-1 provide the parts outside the CDR3, is EADIYQTPRYLVIGTGKKITLECSQTMGHDKMYWYQQDPGMELHLIHYSYGVNSTEKGDLSSESTVSRIRTEHFPLTLESARPSHTSQYLCASSDLSGRFFGPGTRLTVL.

This chain connects TRBV29-1 to TRBJ1-1; D not resolved. Germline V gives CDR1 SQVTM, CDR2 ANQGSEA. This CDR3 contains 11 residues. V was clipped by 4 bases and J by 3 bases, with 6 bases between them. Here the CDR3 reads CSVALYTEAFF. The CDR3 bases are TGCAGCGTTGCACTTTACACTGAAGCTTTCTTT. Complete variable domain (other parts from reference TRBV29-1 and TRBJ1-1): SAVISQKPSRDICQRGTSLTIQCQVDSQVTMMFWYRQQPGQSLTLIATANQGSEATYESGFVIDKFPISRPNLTFSTLTVSNMSPEDSSIYLCSVALYTEAFFGQGTRLTVV.

The chain couples TRBV9 to TRBJ2-1; tentatively, D is TRBD2 (5 bases). The CDR3 has 14 residues. The V end was cut by 4 bases, the J end by 7 bases, with 15 bases between. From germline, CDR1 is SGDLS and CDR2 YYNGEE. The DNA for the CDR3 is TGTGCCAGCAGCCCGTGGGAGTATCGGAATGAGCAGTTCTTC. Amino acids: CASSPWEYRNEQFF.

This clonotype was counted only a few times. The J gene is TRBJ2-2, the V gene TRBV4-1, with D maybe TRBD2 (6 bases). The CDR3 sequence is 14 residues long. V lost 3 bases and J 3 bases, leaving 8 bases between the germline ends. CDR1 and CDR2 (germline): MGHRA, YSYEKL. Here the CDR3 reads CASSHWGDTGELFF. Written as DNA, the CDR3 is TGCGCCAGCAGCCATTGGGGGGACACCGGGGAGCTGTTTTTT.

The chain employs TRBV7-9 and TRBJ2-7, with a weak D call TRBD1 (6 bases). The CDR3 totals 14 residues. V was shortened by 1 base and J by 5 bases, with 12 bases between the two germline ends. CDR1 and CDR2 from the germline V gene are SEHNR and FQNEAQ (reference sequence). The CDR3 loop reads CASSLGSTGDEQYF. The CDR3 nucleotides are TGTGCCAGCAGCTTAGGTTCGACAGGCGACGAGCAGTACTTC.

The V gene is TRBV5-1, the J gene TRBJ2-1, with 7 bases aligning to TRBD2. This CDR3 spans 17 amino acids. CDR1 SGHRS and CDR2 YFSETQ come from the germline V gene. The V and J ends lost 4 bases and 0 bases, in that order; junction bases with no gene match: 10. CDR3 nucleotides: TGCGCCAGCAGCCAAACAGCGGGAAAGAGCTCCTACAATGAGCAGTTCTTC. Translated: CASSQTAGKSSYNEQFF.

This clonotype was detected a few times. This chain connects TRBV5-5 to TRBJ1-5, with D uncertain. V was trimmed by 4 bases and J by 4 bases, leaving 18 bases between them. The CDR3 has 16 residues. Per the germline V gene, CDR1 is SGHKS and CDR2 is YYEKEE (reference sequence). The CDR3 DNA is TGTGCCAGCAGCCGTGGGCCCACGGCGTCTAATCAGCCCCAGCATTTT. Protein: CASSRGPTASNQPQHF.

This clonotype was seen a few times. V usage is TRBV7-2 and J usage is TRBJ2-1; 13 bases agree with TRBD2. The CDR3 extends over 16 amino acids. Per germline, CDR1 SGHTA and CDR2 FQGNSA. The V segment lost 4 bases and the J segment 8 bases; nucleotides outside the gene matches: 8. CDR3: CASSSGTSGKQYEQFF. CDR3 nucleotide sequence: TGTGCCAGCAGCTCGGGGACTAGCGGGAAACAATATGAGCAGTTCTTC.

The table lists this clonotype with a few counts. This rearrangement joins TRBV20-1 to TRBJ1-5; D is ambiguous. Germline V gives CDR1 DFQATT, CDR2 SNEGSKA (reference sequence). The CDR3 covers 15 residues. The germline V and J ends were trimmed by 3 bases and 0 bases, with 12 bases remaining between them. CDR3 nucleotides: TGCAGTGCTAGGGAAATGGGCTATAGCAATCAGCCCCAGCATTTT. Residues: CSAREMGYSNQPQHF.